This T cell receptor beta chain was captured by sequencing in a study of CD8+CD57+ T cells in acquired aplastic anemia (dated by TCRdb to between 2017 and 2018). Some background on the complete study: Extracted DNA from sorted CD4+ and CD8+ cells averaged approximately 3 ug, ranging from roughly 0.17 to 30 ug. CD8+CD57+ expansion was defined as a frequency above the mean frequency observed in healthy subjects. Study-wide conclusions, independent of this receptor: About 30 CD8+ CDR3 sequences were found to be shared between patients and controls, but these sequences appeared to be highly expressed in patients and within the immunodominant clones of the patients. No significant difference in CD8+ Simpson's diversity was found between patients and healthy controls (P=0.060).

As for this clonotype: It lacks a known antigen. No quality values exist for individual bases; no much larger clone is one base distant.

Genomic DNA served as template for TCR beta VDJ combination and CDR3 sequence profiling. An Illumina HiSeq 2000 was the platform used for TCR repertoire sequencing. The study's own analysis went as follows. TRBV/TRBJ rearrangement plots, CDR3 size and DJ length profiles, and Simpson's diversity index were used to assess repertoires. The immunodominant clone was defined as the most abundant DNA sequence in deep sequencing data. CDR3 amino acid sequences were checked for sharing between subjects and were compared against published repertoires and the VDJdb database. TCRdb took the public reads, trimmed them with fastp at Q25, ran MiXCR for clone calling and kept in-frame beta chains. Rows are unified per CDR3 protein, each entry keeping the most common DNA and genes. TCRdb's processing, not the study's, gives the V and J calls here. This sample is represented by about 190,000 distinct CDR3 sequences; around 47% of them were singletons. Around 9.7% of the sample belongs to the ten largest clones.

Patients chosen for sequencing had shown expansion of CD8+CD57+ cells by flow cytometry. Every patient had severe acquired aplastic anemia, diagnosed using the International Study of Aplastic Anemia and Agranulocytosis and Camitta criteria. No therapy had been received by the patients at the time of blood sampling. In the study, sorted CD4+ and CD8+ blood T cells from patients with severe aplastic anemia and from healthy subjects underwent deep sequencing of TCR repertoires. Patients were enrolled in the USA under clinicaltrials.gov protocols 00001620, 01623167, 00001397, 00071045, 00081523 and 00961064. Ficoll-Paque density gradient centrifugation was used to isolate peripheral blood mononuclear cells. Before DNA extraction, CD4+ and CD8+ T cells were sorted by FACS or by magnetic beads. The trim is 4 bases for V and 8 bases for J, with a gap of 16 bases between the germline ends. The CDR3 goes from the cysteine to the phenylalanine over 14 residues. This entry keeps only the CDR3 DNA: 42 bases, framed from base 1. Taken from the germline V gene, the CDR1 and CDR2 loops are SGHRS and YFSETQ.

The chain couples TRBV5-1 to TRBJ2-1; no D gene can be assigned with confidence. The sequence was obtained from a human donor with aplastic anemia. The specimen sequenced was sorted CD4+, CD8+, or CD8+CD57+ T cells (not recorded which) from PBMCs. For the CDR3, the sequence is CASSLGSVLDEQFF. The DNA sequence follows: TGCGCCAGCAGCCTGGGGTCCGTCTTGGATGAGCAGTTCTTC.